Listed here are 18 T cell receptor beta chains from one sample, sequenced in a study of T cell responses to AZD1222 COVID-19 vaccine. The data were produced by immunoSEQ multiplex PCR, yet TCRdb's version contains in-frame clones alone and is incomplete. The profile shows about 93,000 clones, 80% to 90% of them singletons. The sequencing used peripheral blood, collected on day 0 of AZD1222 vaccination. These TCRs come from an adult in good health.

The chain has TRBV5-8 and TRBJ1-6; TRBD1 aligns across 9 bases. Unmatched junction bases numbered 11, after V lost 3 bases and J lost 10 bases. The germline CDR1 and CDR2 sequences are SGHTS and YDEGEE. The CDR3 is 16 residues long. The CDR3 DNA sequence: TGTGCCAGCAGCTGGGGGCGGACAGGGGTAGGGTCACCCCTCCACTTT. Translated: CASSWGRTGVGSPLHF. The variable domain in full, with the rest retrieved from reference TRBV5-8 and TRBJ1-6, is EAGVTQSPTHLIKTRGQQATLRCSPISGHTSVYWYQQALGLGLQFLLWYDEGEERNRGNFPPRFSGRQFPNYSSELNVNALELEDSALYLCASSWGRTGVGSPLHFGNGTRLTVT.

The chain employs TRBV19 and TRBJ2-3; D unclear. Germline CDR1 is LNHDA and CDR2 is SQIVND (reference sequence). The V end was cut by 6 bases, the J end by 4 bases, with 8 bases between. This CDR3 has 12 amino acids. This CDR3 is CASSQGADTQYF. CDR3 nucleotides: TGTGCCAGTAGCCAAGGCGCAGATACGCAGTATTTT.

This sequence joins TRBV7-8 and TRBJ2-7, with 14 positions matching TRBD2. The J segment lost 12 bases and the V segment lost 6 bases, leaving 13 bases of the junction unmatched. Germline V gives CDR1 SGHVS, CDR2 FQNEAQ. CDR3 length: 15 residues. The CDR3 DNA reads as TGTGCCAGCAGGACCATGGGACTAGCGGGAGCGGAATCGTACTTC. Translating gives CASRTMGLAGAESYF. The full variable domain, completed using reference TRBV7-8 and TRBJ2-7, is GAGVSQSPRYKVAKRGQDVALRCDPISGHVSLFWYQQALGQGPEFLTYFQNEAQLDKSGLPSDRFFAERPEGSVSTLKIQRTQQEDSAVYLCASRTMGLAGAESYFGPGTRLTVT.

The chain carries TRBV5-4 and TRBJ1-3; TRBD1 matches at 7 bases. V gave up 3 bases and J gave up 5 bases; unmatched junction bases: 8. Germline V gene lookup returns CDR1 SGHNT and CDR2 YYREEE (reference sequence). The length of the CDR3 is 15 residues. CDR3 sequence: CASSSKTGTRNTIYF. CDR3 in DNA: TGTGCCAGCAGCTCCAAGACAGGGACCCGAAACACCATATATTTT.

The V gene is TRBV9, the J gene TRBJ2-3; 8 bases align to TRBD2. V was pared by 2 bases and J by 3 bases, with 8 bases of the junction left unmatched. Germline V gene sequence: CDR1 SGDLS, CDR2 YYNGEE. This CDR3 has 16 residues. The CDR3 is CASSVPGGADTDTQYF. The CDR3 nucleotides read TGTGCCAGCAGCGTCCCCGGGGGGGCGGATACAGATACGCAGTATTTT.

This chain connects TRBV29-1 to TRBJ2-3; D might be TRBD2 (6 bases). This CDR3 has 15 amino acids. Trimming removed 3 bases from V and 5 bases from J, with 18 bases in between. Germline CDR1 reads SQVTM; CDR2 reads ANQGSEA. CDR3 bases: TGCAGCGTTGATGCTCAGGAGGGGACCGGAGATACGCAGTATTTT. Its protein product is CSVDAQEGTGDTQYF.

The chain is built from TRBV3-1 (or the pseudogene TRBV3-2) and TRBJ2-1; 7 positions agree with TRBD2. CDR1 and CDR2 (germline): LGHDT, YNNKEL (reference sequence). V was pared by 0 bases and J by 4 bases, with 12 bases of the junction left unmatched. The CDR3 covers 18 residues. This CDR3 reads CASSQDLWGPSGYNEQFF. The DNA for the CDR3 is TGTGCCAGCAGCCAAGACCTATGGGGTCCTAGCGGATACAATGAGCAGTTCTTC.

This chain uses TRBV28 with TRBJ2-1, with 9 bases that match TRBD1. CDR3 size: 15 residues. Germline loops: CDR1 MDHEN, CDR2 SYDVKM. J gave up 6 bases and V 5 bases, and 8 bases lay outside the gene matches. The CDR3 nucleotides read TGTGCCAGCAGTCTTTGGGGGGGACAGGGCAATGAGCAGTTCTTC. It encodes CASSLWGGQGNEQFF.

The rearrangement uses TRBV19 and TRBJ2-6, with D perhaps TRBD1 (6 bases). V shed 1 base and J shed 4 bases, with 20 bases lying between them. Germline V gene lookup returns CDR1 LNHDA and CDR2 SQIVND (reference sequence). This CDR3 contains 19 residues. CDR3 nucleotide sequence: TGTGCCAGTAGTATAGTGAAGGGGGTGCATCTTCTCGGGGCCAACGTCCTGACTTTC. This translates into CASSIVKGVHLLGANVLTF.

The CDR3 DNA reads as TGTGCCAGCAGCTTAGGTCCGGGGGACTACACCTTC. Its protein is CASSLGPGDYTF. The chain joins TRBV11-3 to TRBJ1-2, with D possibly TRBD1 on 5 matching bases. Trimming cost V 1 base and J 10 bases, with 10 bases left between them. In germline, CDR1 is SGHNT, CDR2 YENEEA. CDR3 length: 12 amino acids. Using reference TRBV11-3 and TRBJ1-2 for the parts outside the CDR3, the full variable domain is EAGVVQSPRYKIIEKKQPVAFWCNPISGHNTLYWYLQNLGQGPELLIRYENEEAVDDSQLPKDRFSAERLKGVDSTLKIQPAELGDSAVYLCASSLGPGDYTFGSGTRLTVV.

The chain has TRBV5-1 and TRBJ1-3; weak D call: TRBD1 (5 bases). The V gene's germline CDR1 is SGHRS and CDR2 YFSETQ. The CDR3 has 15 amino acids. The ends were cut back, 0 bases at V and 4 bases at J, with 11 bases in the middle. The CDR3 loop is CASSLDRPPGNTIYF. The CDR3 DNA follows: TGCGCCAGCAGCTTGGACAGGCCCCCAGGAAACACCATATATTTT.

The chain's CDR3 is CASSPPDRNNSPLHF. CDR3 coding DNA: TGTGCCAGCAGTCCCCCTGACAGAAATAATTCACCCCTCCACTTT. The genes are TRBV28 and TRBJ1-6; TRBD1 might be the D (5 bases). Trimming shortened V by 5 bases and J by 5 bases, and 13 bases separated the two germline ends. The CDR3 has 15 residues. Germline assignment: CDR1 MDHEN and CDR2 SYDVKM.

V usage is TRBV7-2 and J usage is TRBJ2-7; TRBD2 matches 12 bases. From germline, CDR1 is SGHTA and CDR2 FQGNSA. The CDR3 sequence is 17 residues long. J was trimmed by 5 bases and V by 8 bases; bases with no gene match: 16. The CDR3 spells CASATPTRASGRDEQYF. The CDR3 coding sequence is TGTGCCAGCGCCACGCCGACACGGGCTAGCGGGAGGGACGAGCAGTACTTC.

The CDR3 DNA sequence: TGTGCCAGCTCACTGTATGGGGGAGCGGGACAGCCCCAGCATTTT. It is translated as CASSLYGGAGQPQHF. The chain carries TRBV18 and TRBJ1-5; D is perhaps TRBD1 (5 bases). There are 15 residues in the CDR3. Deletions cut 4 bases from V and 7 bases from J, with 17 bases between. Looked up from germline, CDR1 is KGHSH and CDR2 is LQKENI.

The chain is built from TRBV28 and TRBJ1-1; perhaps TRBD1 as D (5 bases). Trimming took 2 bases from V and 3 from J, leaving 13 bases between them. The CDR3 extends over 15 amino acids. The germline CDR1 and CDR2 sequences are MDHEN and SYDVKM. The chain's CDR3 is CASSLVMAGDTEAFF. In DNA, the CDR3 is TGTGCCAGCAGTTTAGTAATGGCGGGGGACACTGAAGCTTTCTTT.

V usage is TRBV9 and J usage is TRBJ1-6; D perhaps matches TRBD1 (6 bases). CDR3 length: 12 amino acids. The germline V and J ends were trimmed by 5 bases and 9 bases, with 9 bases remaining between them. Germline CDR1 SGDLS, CDR2 YYNGEE. CDR3 DNA: TGTGCCAGCAGTAGGGGGGTTTCACCCCTCCACTTT. This sequence encodes CASSRGVSPLHF.

This clone was observed once. In DNA, the CDR3 is TGCAGTGCTAGTCTCACACCCGCAGCGGGAGTGAGATACGAGCAGTACTTC. Its translation: CSASLTPAAGVRYEQYF. The chain combines TRBV20-1 with TRBJ2-7; TRBD2 matches 8 bases. V lost 3 bases and J lost 4; bases outside the gene matches: 17. The CDR3 totals 17 residues. From germline, CDR1 is DFQATT and CDR2 SNEGSKA (reference sequence).

V and J are TRBV6-5 and TRBJ1-5; a weak D match, TRBD1 (6 bases). Germline CDR1 and CDR2: MNHEY and SVGAGI. This CDR3 has 15 residues. The V end lost 6 bases, the J end lost 7 bases, and 19 bases lay between the germline ends. In nucleotides, the CDR3 is TGTGCCAGCAGGCCACAGGGTTTGGCAGGCCAGCCCCAGCATTTT. Translated: CASRPQGLAGQPQHF.